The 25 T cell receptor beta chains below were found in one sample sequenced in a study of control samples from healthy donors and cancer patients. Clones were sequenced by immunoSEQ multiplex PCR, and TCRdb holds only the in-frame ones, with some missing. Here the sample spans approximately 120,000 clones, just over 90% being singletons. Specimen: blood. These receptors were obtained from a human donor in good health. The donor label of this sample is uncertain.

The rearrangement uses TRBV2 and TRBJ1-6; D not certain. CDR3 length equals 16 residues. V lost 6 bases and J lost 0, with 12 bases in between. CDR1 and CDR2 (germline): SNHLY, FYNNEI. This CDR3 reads CASRSNKSSYNSPLHF. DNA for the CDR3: TGTGCCAGCAGATCTAATAAGAGCTCCTATAATTCACCCCTCCACTTT. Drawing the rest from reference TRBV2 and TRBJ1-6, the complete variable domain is EPEVTQTPSHQVTQMGQEVILRCVPISNHLYFYWYRQILGQKVEFLVSFYNNEISEKSEIFDDQFSVERPDGSNFTLKIRSTKLEDSAMYFCASRSNKSSYNSPLHFGNGTRLTVT.

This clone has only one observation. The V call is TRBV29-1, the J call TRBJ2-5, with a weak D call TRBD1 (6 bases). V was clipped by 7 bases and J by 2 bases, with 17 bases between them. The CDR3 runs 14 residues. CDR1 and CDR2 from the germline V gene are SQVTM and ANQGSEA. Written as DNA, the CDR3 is TGCAGCGCAGTTAGGGACACCGGACAAGAGACCCAGTACTTC. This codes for CSAVRDTGQETQYF.

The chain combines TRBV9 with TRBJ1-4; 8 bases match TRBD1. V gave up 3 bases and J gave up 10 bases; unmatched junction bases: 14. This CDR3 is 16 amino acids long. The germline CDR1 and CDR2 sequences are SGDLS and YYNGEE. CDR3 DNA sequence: TGTGCCAGCAGCGAGGGACAGGACCTTCTCCGGGGAAAACTGTTTTTT. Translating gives CASSEGQDLLRGKLFF.

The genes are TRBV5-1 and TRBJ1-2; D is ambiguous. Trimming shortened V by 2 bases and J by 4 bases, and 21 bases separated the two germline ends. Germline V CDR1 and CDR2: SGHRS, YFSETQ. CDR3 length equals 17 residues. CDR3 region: CASSFGRSKDTPYGYTF. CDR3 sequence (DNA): TGCGCCAGCAGCTTCGGACGTTCCAAAGATACACCCTATGGCTACACCTTC.

In DNA, the CDR3 is TGTGCCAGCAGCCCTGGGGCCGCGGGCTACGAGCAGTACTTC. Translating gives CASSPGAAGYEQYF. The chain links TRBV3-1 (or the pseudogene TRBV3-2) to TRBJ2-7; D possibly matches TRBD1 or TRBD2 (5 bases each). Looked up from germline, CDR1 is LGHDT and CDR2 is YNNKEL (reference sequence). This CDR3 has 14 residues. Trimming removed 4 bases at V and 3 bases at J, with 13 bases between.

Here the CDR3 DNA reads TGTGCCAGCAGTTATGCGGAGGGGGGAAGCAATCAGCCCCAGCATTTT. This encodes CASSYAEGGSNQPQHF. This chain joins TRBV6-6 and TRBJ1-5, with D possibly matching TRBD1 (6 bases). V was clipped by 3 bases and J by 1 base, with 13 bases between them. This CDR3 is 16 amino acids long. From germline, CDR1 is MNHNY and CDR2 SVGAGI (reference sequence).

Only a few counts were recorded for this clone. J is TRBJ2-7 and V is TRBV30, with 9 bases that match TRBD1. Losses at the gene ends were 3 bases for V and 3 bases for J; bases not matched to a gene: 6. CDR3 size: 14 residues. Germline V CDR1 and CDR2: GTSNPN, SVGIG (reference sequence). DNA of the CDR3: TGTGCCTGGAGGGGGACAGGGTCATTCTACGAGCAGTACTTC. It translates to CAWRGTGSFYEQYF.

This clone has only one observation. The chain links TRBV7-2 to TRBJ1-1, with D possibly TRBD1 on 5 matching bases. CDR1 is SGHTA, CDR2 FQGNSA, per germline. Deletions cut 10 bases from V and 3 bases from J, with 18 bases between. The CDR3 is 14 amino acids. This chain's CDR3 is CATQTEIGDTEAFF. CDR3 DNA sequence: TGTGCCACCCAGACAGAAATAGGGGACACTGAAGCTTTCTTT.

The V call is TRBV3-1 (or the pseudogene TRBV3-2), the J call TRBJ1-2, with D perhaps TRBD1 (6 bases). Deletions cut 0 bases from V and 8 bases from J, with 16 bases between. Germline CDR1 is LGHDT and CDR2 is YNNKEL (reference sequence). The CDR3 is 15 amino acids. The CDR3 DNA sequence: TGTGCCAGCAGCCAAGATGAGCCGGGGGCCCGCGGCTACACCTTC. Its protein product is CASSQDEPGARGYTF.

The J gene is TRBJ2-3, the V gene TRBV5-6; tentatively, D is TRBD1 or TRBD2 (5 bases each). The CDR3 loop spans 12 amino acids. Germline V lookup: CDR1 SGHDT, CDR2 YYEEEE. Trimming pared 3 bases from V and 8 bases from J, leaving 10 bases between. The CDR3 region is CASSWDVGTQYF. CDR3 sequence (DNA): TGTGCCAGCAGCTGGGACGTTGGTACGCAGTATTTT. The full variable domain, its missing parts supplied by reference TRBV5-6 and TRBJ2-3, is DAGVTQSPTHLIKTRGQQVTLRCSPKSGHDTVSWYQQALGQGPQFIFQYYEEEERQRGNFPDRFSGHQFPNYSSELNVNALLLGDSALYLCASSWDVGTQYFGPGTRLTVL.

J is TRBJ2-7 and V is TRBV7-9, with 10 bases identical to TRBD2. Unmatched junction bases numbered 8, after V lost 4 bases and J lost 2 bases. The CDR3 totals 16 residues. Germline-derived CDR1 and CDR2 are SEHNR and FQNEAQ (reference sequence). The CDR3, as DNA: TGTGCCAGCAGCTATGGACTAGCGGACGACCCCTACGAGCAGTACTTC. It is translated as CASSYGLADDPYEQYF.

In DNA form, the CDR3 reads TGCGCCAGCAGCTTGGGCGGGACAGTTTCATCAAATGGCTACACCTTC. It encodes CASSLGGTVSSNGYTF. The chain combines TRBV5-1 with TRBJ1-2; 7 bases match TRBD1. Per the germline V gene, CDR1 is SGHRS and CDR2 is YFSETQ. The CDR3 sequence is 16 residues long. Trimming at V came to 0 bases and at J to 6 bases, leaving 11 bases not matched to a gene.

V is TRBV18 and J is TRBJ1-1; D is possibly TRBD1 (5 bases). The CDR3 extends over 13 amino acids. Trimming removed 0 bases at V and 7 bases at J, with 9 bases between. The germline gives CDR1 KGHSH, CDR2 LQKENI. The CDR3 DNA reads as TGTGCCAGCTCACCACCCGGACAAGTTGAAGCTTTCTTT. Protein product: CASSPPGQVEAFF.

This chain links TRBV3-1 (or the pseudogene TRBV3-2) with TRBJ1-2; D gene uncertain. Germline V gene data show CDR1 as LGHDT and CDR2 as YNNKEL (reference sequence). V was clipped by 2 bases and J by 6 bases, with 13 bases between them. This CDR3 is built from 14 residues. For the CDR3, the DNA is TGTGCCAGCAGCCAACTCCGAGGACCCCATGGCTACACCTTC. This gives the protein CASSQLRGPHGYTF.

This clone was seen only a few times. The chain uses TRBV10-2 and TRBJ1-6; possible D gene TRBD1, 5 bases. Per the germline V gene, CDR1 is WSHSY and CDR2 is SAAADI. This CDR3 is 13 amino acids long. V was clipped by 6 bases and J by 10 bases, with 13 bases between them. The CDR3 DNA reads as TGCGCCAGCAGCGGACAAAGTGGCTCACCCCTCCACTTT. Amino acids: CASSGQSGSPLHF.

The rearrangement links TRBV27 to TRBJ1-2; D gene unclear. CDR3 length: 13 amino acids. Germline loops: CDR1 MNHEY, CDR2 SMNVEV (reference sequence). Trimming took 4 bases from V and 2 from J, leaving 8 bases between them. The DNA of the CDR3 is TGTGCCAGCAGTTCACTAGGGAACTATGGCTACACCTTC. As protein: CASSSLGNYGYTF.

The CDR3 nucleotides read TGTGCCTGGAGTACAGGGTCGAGAGAAAAACTGTTTTTT. Protein product: CAWSTGSREKLFF. This chain uses TRBV30 with TRBJ1-4; weak D call: TRBD1 (6 bases). CDR1 is GTSNPN and CDR2 is SVGIG in the germline V gene (reference sequence). This CDR3 is built from 13 residues. V was cut by 2 bases and J by 8 bases, with 12 bases left in between.

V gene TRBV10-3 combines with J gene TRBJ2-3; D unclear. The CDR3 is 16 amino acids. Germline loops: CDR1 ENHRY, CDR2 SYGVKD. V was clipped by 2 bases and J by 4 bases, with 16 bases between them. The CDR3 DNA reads TGTGCCATCAGTGAGCGGGCCCAAAGCCAGGCAGATACGCAGTATTTT. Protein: CAISERAQSQADTQYF.

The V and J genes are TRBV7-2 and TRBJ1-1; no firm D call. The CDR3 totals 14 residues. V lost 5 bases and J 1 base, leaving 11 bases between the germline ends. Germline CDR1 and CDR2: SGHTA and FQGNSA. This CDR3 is CASSASLGNTEAFF. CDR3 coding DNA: TGTGCCAGCAGCGCCTCTCTCGGGAACACTGAAGCTTTCTTT.

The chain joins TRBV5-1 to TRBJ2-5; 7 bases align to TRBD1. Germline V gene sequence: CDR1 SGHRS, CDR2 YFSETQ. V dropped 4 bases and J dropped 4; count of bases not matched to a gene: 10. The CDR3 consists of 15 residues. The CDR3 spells CASSPETGVLETQYF. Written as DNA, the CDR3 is TGCGCCAGCAGCCCCGAAACAGGGGTATTAGAGACCCAGTACTTC.

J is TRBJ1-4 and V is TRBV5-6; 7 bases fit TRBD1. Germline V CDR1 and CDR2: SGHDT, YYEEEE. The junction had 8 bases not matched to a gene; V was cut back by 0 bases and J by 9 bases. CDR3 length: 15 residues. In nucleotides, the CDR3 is TGTGCCAGCAGCTTGGAAGGCGCAGGGGGGCAAAAACTGTTTTTT. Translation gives CASSLEGAGGQKLFF.

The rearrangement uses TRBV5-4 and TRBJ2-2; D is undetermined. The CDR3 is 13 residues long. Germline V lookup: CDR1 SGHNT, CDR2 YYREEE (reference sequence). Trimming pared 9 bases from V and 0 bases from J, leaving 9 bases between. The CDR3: CAISSSNTGELFF. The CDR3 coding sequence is TGTGCCATTTCCAGTTCGAACACCGGGGAGCTGTTTTTT. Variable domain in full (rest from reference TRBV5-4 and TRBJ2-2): ETGVTQSPTHLIKTRGQQVTLRCSSQSGHNTVSWYQQALGQGPQFIFQYYREEENGRGNFPPRFSGLQFPNYSSELNVNALELDDSALYLCAISSSNTGELFFGEGSRLTVL.

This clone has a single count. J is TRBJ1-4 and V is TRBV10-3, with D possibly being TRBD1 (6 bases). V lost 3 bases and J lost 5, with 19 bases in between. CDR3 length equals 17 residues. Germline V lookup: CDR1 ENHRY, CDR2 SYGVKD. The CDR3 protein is CAISDGTYQGSNEKLFF. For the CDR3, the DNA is TGTGCCATCAGTGATGGGACCTATCAGGGGTCGAATGAAAAACTGTTTTTT.

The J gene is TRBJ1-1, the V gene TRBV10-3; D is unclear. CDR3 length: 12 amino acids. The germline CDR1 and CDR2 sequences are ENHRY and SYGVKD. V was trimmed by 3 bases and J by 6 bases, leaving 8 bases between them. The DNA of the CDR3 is TGTGCCATCAGTGACGTAAGTTCTGAAGCTTTCTTT. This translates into CAISDVSSEAFF.

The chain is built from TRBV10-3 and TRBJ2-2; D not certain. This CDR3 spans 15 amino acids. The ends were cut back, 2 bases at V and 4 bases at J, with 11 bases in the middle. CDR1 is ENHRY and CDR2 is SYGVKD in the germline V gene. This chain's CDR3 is CAISEGEPSTGELFF. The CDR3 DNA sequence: TGTGCCATCAGTGAGGGCGAACCGTCCACCGGGGAGCTGTTTTTT.